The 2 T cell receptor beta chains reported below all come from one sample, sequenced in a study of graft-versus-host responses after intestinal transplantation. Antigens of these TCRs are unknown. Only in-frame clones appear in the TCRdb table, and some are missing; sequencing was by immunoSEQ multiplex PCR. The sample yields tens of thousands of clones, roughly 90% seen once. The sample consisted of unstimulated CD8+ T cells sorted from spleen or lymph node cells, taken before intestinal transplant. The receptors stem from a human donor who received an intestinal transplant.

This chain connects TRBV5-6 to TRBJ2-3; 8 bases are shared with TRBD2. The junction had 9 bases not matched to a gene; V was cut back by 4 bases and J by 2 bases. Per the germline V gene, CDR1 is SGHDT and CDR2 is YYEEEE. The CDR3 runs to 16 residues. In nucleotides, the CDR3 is TGTGCCAGCAGCGAGCTAGCGGGCCCACTCACAGATACGCAGTATTTT. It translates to CASSELAGPLTDTQYF.

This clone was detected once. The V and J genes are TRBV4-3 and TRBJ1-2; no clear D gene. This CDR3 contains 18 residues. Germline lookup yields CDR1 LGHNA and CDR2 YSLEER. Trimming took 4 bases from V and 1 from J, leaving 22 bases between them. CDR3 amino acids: CASSLWSGGIKNNYGYTF. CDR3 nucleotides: TGCGCCAGCAGCCTTTGGTCCGGCGGGATTAAGAATAACTATGGCTACACCTTC.